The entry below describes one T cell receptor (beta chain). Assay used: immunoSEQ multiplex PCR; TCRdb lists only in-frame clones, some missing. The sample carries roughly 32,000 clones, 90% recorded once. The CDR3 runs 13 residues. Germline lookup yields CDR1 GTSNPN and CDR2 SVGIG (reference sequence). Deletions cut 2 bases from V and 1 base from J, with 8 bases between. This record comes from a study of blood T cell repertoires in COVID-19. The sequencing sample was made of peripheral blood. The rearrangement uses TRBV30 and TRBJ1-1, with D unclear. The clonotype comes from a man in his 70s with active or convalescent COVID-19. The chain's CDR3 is CAWSPWANTEAFF. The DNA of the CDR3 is TGTGCCTGGAGTCCGTGGGCGAACACTGAAGCTTTCTTT.